This TCR beta chain was sequenced for a study of cytomegalovirus exposure and HLA in healthy donors. Study outcomes and limitations: By HLA locus, TCR association rates varied in a later analysis, with DRB1 showing the most and HLA-C the fewest. The productive fraction for most TCR beta V segments was about 87% or about 30% in an earlier analysis. The study labeled 180 or so TCR beta chains cytomegalovirus-associated.

Vbeta (60) and Jbeta (13) primers were used in the PCR. Clones were sequenced by immunoSEQ multiplex PCR, and TCRdb holds only the in-frame ones, with some missing. Of about 120,000 clones detected, around 70% appear once; the ten largest clones hold roughly 1.6%. This clone has a single count. What it binds is not known. With 3 bases removed from V and 0 bases from J, the gap between germline ends came to 7 bases. Germline CDR1 and CDR2: MDHEN and SYDVKM. CDR3 size: 14 residues. Specimen: PBMCs. The chain employs TRBV28 and TRBJ2-3; D call uncertain. This sequence was found in a woman between 18 and 29 years old in good health and CMV-seronegative. CDR3 DNA sequence: TGTGCCAGCAGTTTGTCCCTTAGCACAGATACGCAGTATTTT. It specifies CASSLSLSTDTQYF. Together with reference TRBV28 and TRBJ2-3, the CDR3 gives the full variable domain: DVKVTQSSRYLVKRTGEKVFLECVQDMDHENMFWYRQDPGLGLRLIYFSYDVKMKEKGDIPEGYSVSREKKERFSLILESASTNQTSMYLCASSLSLSTDTQYFGPGTRLTVL.